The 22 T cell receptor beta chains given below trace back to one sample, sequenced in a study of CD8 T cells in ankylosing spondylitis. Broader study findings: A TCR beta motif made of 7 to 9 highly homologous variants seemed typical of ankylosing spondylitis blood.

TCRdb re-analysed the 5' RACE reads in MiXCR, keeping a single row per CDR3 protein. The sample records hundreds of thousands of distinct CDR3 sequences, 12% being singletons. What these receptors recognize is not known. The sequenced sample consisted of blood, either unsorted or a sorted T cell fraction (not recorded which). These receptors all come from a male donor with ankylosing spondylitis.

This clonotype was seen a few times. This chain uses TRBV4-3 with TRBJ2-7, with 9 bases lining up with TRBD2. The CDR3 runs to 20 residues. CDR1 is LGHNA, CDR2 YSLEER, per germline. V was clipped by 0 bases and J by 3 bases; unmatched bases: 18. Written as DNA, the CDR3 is TGCGCCAGCAGCCAAGATTTACAGCGGGAGGTTTTAACGGGGTACTACGAGCAGTACTTC. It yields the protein CASSQDLQREVLTGYYEQYF.

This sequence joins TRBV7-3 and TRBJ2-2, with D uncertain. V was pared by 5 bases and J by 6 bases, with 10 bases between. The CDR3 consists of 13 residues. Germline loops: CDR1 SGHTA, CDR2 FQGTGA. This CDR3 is CASSPVEAGELFF. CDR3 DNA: TGTGCCAGCAGCCCCGTTGAGGCCGGGGAGCTGTTTTTT.

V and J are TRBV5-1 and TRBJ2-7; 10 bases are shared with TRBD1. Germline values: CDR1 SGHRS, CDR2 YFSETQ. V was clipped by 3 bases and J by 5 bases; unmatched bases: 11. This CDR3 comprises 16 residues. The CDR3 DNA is TGCGCCAGCAGCTCTCTTAAGGGGACAGGGGTCGACGAGCAGTACTTC. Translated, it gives CASSSLKGTGVDEQYF.

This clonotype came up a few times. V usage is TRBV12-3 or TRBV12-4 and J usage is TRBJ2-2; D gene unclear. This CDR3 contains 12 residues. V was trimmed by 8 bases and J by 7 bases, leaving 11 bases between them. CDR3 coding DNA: TGTGCCAGCTGTCTTCTTTTCGGGGAGCTGTTTTTT. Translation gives CASCLLFGELFF.

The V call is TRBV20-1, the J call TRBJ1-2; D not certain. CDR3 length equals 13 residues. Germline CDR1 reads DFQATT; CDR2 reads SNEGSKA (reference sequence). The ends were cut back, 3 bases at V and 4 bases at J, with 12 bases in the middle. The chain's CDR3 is CSASLRLLYGYTF. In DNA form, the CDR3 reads TGCAGTGCTAGTCTTCGGCTACTCTATGGCTACACCTTC.

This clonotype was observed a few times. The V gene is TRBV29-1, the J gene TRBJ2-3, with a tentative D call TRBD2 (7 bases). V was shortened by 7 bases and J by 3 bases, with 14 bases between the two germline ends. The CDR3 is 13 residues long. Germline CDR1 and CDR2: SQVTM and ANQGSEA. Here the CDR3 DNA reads TGCAGCGCCCGGCGGGGGCCGACAGATACGCAGTATTTT. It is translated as CSARRGPTDTQYF.

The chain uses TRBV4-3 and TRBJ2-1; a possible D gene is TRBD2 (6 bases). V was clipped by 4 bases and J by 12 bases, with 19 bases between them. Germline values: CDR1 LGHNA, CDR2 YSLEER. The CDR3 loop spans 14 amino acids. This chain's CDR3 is CASSLTSGPAAQFF. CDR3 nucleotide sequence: TGCGCCAGCAGCCTGACTAGTGGTCCGGCAGCGCAGTTCTTC.

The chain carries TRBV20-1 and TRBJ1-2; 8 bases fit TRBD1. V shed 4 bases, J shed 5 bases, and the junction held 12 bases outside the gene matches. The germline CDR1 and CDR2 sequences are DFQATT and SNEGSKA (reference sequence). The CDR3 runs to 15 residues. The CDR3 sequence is CSAIRTGFLSYGYTF. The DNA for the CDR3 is TGCAGTGCTATTCGGACAGGGTTCTTGTCTTATGGCTACACCTTC.

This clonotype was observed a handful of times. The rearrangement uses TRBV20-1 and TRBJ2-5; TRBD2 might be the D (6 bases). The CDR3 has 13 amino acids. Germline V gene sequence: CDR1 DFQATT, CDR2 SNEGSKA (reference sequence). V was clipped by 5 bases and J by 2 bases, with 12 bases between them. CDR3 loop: CSASPGLQETQYF. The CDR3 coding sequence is TGCAGTGCTTCTCCGGGACTTCAAGAGACCCAGTACTTC.

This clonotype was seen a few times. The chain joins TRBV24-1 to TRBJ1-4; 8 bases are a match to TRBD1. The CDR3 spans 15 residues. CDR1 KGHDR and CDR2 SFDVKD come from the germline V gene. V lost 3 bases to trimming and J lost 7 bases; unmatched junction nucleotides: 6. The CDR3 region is CATSDGTGHSEKLFF. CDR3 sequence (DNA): TGTGCCACCAGTGATGGGACAGGTCATAGTGAAAAACTGTTTTTT.

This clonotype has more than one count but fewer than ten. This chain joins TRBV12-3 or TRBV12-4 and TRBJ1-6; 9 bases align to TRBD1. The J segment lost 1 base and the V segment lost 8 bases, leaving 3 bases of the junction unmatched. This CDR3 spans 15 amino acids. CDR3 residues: CASGTGTSYNSPLHF. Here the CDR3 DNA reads TGTGCCAGCGGGACAGGGACGTCCTATAATTCACCCCTCCACTTT.

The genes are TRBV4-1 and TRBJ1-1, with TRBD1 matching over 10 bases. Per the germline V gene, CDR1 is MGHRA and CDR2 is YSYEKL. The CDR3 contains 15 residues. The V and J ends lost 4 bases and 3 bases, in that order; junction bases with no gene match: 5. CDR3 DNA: TGCGCCAGCAGCCGCAGACAGGGGGCTTACACTGAAGCTTTCTTT. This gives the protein CASSRRQGAYTEAFF.

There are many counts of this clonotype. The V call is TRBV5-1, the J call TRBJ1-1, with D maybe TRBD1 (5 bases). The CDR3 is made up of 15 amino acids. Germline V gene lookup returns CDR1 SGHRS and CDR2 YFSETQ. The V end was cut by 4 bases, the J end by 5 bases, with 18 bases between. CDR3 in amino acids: CASSPALGAQTEAFF. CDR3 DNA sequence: TGCGCCAGCAGCCCTGCGCTAGGGGCTCAGACTGAAGCTTTCTTT.

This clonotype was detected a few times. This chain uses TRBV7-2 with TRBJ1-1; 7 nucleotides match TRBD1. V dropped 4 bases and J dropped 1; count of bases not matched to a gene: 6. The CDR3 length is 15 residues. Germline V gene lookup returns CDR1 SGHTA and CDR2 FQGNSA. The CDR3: CASSSLGQANTEAFF. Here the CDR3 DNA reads TGTGCCAGCAGCTCGTTAGGACAGGCGAACACTGAAGCTTTCTTT.

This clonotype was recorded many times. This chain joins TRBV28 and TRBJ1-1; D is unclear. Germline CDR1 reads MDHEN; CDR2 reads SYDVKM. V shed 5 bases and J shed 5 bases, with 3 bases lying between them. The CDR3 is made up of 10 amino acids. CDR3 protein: CASSGTEAFF. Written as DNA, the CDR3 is TGTGCCAGCAGTGGAACTGAAGCTTTCTTT.

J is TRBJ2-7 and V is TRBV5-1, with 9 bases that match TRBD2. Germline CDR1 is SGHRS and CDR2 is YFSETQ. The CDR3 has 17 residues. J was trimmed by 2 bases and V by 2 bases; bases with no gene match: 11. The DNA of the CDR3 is TGCGCCAGCAGCTTCCAGCGGTCTAGCGGGGCGACCTACGAGCAGTACTTC. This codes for CASSFQRSSGATYEQYF.

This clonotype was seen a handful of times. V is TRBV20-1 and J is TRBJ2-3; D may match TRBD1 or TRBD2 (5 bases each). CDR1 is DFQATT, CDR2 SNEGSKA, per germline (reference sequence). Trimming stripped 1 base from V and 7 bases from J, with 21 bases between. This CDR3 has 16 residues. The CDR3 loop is CSARVRGGLERYTQYF. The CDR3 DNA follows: TGCAGTGCTAGAGTCCGGGGCGGCTTGGAACGGTATACGCAGTATTTT.

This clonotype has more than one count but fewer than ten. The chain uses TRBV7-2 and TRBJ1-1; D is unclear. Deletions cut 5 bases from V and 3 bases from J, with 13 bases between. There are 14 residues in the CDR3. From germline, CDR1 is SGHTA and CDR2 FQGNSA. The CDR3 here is CASSPSGPDTEAFF. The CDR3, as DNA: TGTGCCAGCAGCCCAAGCGGGCCTGACACTGAAGCTTTCTTT.

The CDR3 here is CSARDLTGTTSFLYEQYF. The CDR3 DNA is TGCAGTGCTAGAGACCTAACCGGGACTACATCCTTCCTCTACGAGCAGTACTTC. V usage is TRBV20-1 and J usage is TRBJ2-7; TRBD2 agrees at 7 bases. The ends lost 0 bases at V and 3 bases at J; junction bases unmatched: 17. Germline CDR1 reads DFQATT; CDR2 reads SNEGSKA (reference sequence). CDR3 size: 18 residues.

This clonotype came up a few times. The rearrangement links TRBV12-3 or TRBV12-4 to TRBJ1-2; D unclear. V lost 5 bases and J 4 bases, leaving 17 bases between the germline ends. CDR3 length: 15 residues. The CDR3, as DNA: TGTGCCAGCAGTCGTTCAGCACCCTCGGGCTATGGCTACACCTTC. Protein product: CASSRSAPSGYGYTF.

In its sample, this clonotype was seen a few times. This CDR3 reads CASSTGLRTEAFF. The CDR3, as DNA: TGTGCCAGCAGTACAGGGTTGCGCACTGAAGCTTTCTTT. V gene TRBV9 combines with J gene TRBJ1-1; D might be TRBD1 (6 bases). There are 13 residues in the CDR3. Trimming took 5 bases from V and 4 from J, leaving 12 bases between them. Germline V gene sequence: CDR1 SGDLS, CDR2 YYNGEE.

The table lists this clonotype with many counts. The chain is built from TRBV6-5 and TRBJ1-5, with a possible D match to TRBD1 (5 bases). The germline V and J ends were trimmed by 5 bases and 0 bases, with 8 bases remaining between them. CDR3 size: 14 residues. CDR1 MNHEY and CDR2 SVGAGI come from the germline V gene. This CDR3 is CASSRTYSNQPQHF. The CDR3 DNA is TGTGCCAGCAGTCGGACATATAGCAATCAGCCCCAGCATTTT.